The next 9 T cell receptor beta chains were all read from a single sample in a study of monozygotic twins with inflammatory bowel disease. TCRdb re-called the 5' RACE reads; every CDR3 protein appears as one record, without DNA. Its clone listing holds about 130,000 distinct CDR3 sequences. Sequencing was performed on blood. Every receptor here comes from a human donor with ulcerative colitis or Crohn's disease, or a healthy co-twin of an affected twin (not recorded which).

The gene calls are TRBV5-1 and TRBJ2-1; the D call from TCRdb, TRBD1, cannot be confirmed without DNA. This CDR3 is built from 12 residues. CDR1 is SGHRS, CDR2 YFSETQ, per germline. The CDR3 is CASSRAESEQFF.

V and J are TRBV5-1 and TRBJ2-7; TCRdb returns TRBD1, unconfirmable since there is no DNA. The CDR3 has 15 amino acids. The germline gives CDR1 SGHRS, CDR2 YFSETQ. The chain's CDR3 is CASSPGTGDLYEQYF.

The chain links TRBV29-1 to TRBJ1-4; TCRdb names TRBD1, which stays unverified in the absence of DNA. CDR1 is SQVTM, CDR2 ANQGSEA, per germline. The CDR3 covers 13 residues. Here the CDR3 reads CSVGGGPNEKLFF.

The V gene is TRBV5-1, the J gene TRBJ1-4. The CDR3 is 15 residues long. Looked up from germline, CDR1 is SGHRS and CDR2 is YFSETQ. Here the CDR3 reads CASSLGPAENEKLFF.

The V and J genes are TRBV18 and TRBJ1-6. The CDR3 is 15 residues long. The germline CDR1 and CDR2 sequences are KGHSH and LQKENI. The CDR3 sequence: CASSPTGDVGSPLHF.

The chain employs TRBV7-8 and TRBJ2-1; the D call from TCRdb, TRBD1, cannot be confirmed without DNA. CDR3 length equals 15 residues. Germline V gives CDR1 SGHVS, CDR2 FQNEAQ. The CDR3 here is CASRAGARSYNEQFF.

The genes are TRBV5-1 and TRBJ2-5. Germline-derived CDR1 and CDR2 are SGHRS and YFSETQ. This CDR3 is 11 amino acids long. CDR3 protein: CASSLEETQYF.

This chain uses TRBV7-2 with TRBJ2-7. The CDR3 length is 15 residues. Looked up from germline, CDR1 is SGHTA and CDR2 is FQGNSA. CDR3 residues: CASSGNTGSSYEQYF.

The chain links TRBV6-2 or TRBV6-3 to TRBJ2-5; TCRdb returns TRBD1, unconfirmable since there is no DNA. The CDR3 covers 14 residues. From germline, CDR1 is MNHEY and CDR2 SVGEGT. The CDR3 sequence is CASSLGTNQETQYF.